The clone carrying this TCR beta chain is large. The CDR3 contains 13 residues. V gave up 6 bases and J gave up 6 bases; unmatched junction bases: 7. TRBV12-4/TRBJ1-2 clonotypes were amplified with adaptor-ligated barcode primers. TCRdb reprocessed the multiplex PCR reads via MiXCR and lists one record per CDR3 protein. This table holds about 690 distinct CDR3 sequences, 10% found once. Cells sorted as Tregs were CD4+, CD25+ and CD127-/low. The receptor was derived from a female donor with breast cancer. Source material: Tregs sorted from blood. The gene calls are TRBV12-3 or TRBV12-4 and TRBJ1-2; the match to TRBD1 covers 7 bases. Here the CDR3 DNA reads TGTGCCAGCAGAACCGACAGGGAGGATGGCTACACCTTC. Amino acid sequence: CASRTDREDGYTF.